Listed here are 2 T cell receptor beta chains from one sample, sequenced in a study of blood T cell repertoires in COVID-19. TCRdb's table, derived via immunoSEQ multiplex PCR, lists solely in-frame clones and lacks some. The sample carries about 300,000 clones, about 87% recorded once. Sequences were obtained from peripheral blood. The receptors were gathered from a woman in her thirties who had recovered from COVID-19.

J is TRBJ2-2 and V is TRBV4-1; D is perhaps TRBD2 (5 bases). The CDR3 totals 16 residues. Germline values: CDR1 MGHRA, CDR2 YSYEKL. V lost 0 bases, J lost 2 bases, and 10 bases lay in between. The CDR3 DNA follows: TGCGCCAGCAGCCAAGATACGGGGATTAACACCGGGGAGCTGTTTTTT. Protein: CASSQDTGINTGELFF.

This sequence joins TRBV6-6 and TRBJ1-6, with TRBD1 identical over 9 bases. Germline CDR1 reads MNHNY; CDR2 reads SVGAGI (reference sequence). V lost 7 bases to trimming and J lost 6 bases; unmatched junction nucleotides: 4. This CDR3 is built from 14 residues. The DNA for the CDR3 is TGTGCCAGCAACAGGGGGCTGGCTAATTCACCCCTCCACTTT. It codes for CASNRGLANSPLHF.